The rows below give T cell receptor beta chains drawn from one sample of a study of cytomegalovirus exposure and HLA in healthy donors. Clones were read by immunoSEQ multiplex PCR, and TCRdb kept only the in-frame ones, dropping some. The data contain more than 140,000 clones, around 80% of them singletons. Sequenced: PBMCs. The source of these receptors is a middle-aged woman in good health and CMV-seronegative. CDR3s include the opening cysteine and the closing phenylalanine or tryptophan. The D gene is left open where the match is weak. Size values are once, few and many counts, or a class for expanded clones, and some rows have none.

clone_size	v_call	d_call	j_call	cdr3_nt	cdr3_aa
.	TRBV5-6	.	TRBJ1-3	TGTGCCAGCAGCTTGGGAGGGTTTGGAAACACCATATATTTT	CASSLGGFGNTIYF
.	TRBV2	.	TRBJ1-2	TGTGCCAGCAGCGTTACAGGGATCGGCGGCTACACCTTC	CASSVTGIGGYTF
.	TRBV5-4	.	TRBJ1-2	TGTGCCAGCAGCTTCGACAGGTCTAACTATGGCTACACCTTC	CASSFDRSNYGYTF
.	TRBV7-2	TRBD1	TRBJ1-1	TGTGCCAGCAGCTGGACAGGGGAGAACACTGAAGCTTTCTTT	CASSWTGENTEAFF
.	TRBV7-2	TRBD1	TRBJ2-5	TGTGCCAGCAGCCCATCGACAGGGAGAGAGACCCAGTACTTC	CASSPSTGRETQYF
.	TRBV27	.	TRBJ1-1	TGTGCCAGCAGACGGACAAACACTGAAGCTTTCTTT	CASRRTNTEAFF
.	TRBV7-3	TRBD2	TRBJ2-2	TGTGCCAGCAGCTACTTAGCGGGAGCGTTAGCCGGGGAGCTGTTTTTT	CASSYLAGALAGELFF
.	TRBV10-3	TRBD2	TRBJ2-7	TGTGCCATCCCAGCGGGAGGGGGCTACGAGCAGTACTTC	CAIPAGGGYEQYF
.	TRBV15	.	TRBJ2-2	TGTGCCACCAGCAGCCTGAACACCGGGGAGCTGTTTTTT	CATSSLNTGELFF
.	TRBV10-3	TRBD2	TRBJ2-3	TGTGCCTCCGCGGGACTAGCTGGCACAGATACGCAGTATTTT	CASAGLAGTDTQYF
.	TRBV10-3	TRBD2	TRBJ2-1	TGTGCCATCAGTGCTAATCTAGCGGGAGGGAATGAGAATGAGCAGTTCTTC	CAISANLAGGNENEQFF
.	TRBV2	.	TRBJ2-3	TGTGCCAGCAGCACCTCTAGACTGCGCACAGATACGCAGTATTTT	CASSTSRLRTDTQYF
.	TRBV7-2	.	TRBJ1-2	TGTGCCAGCAGCTTAGACAGACCCGTCCACACCTTC	CASSLDRPVHTF
.	TRBV4-2	TRBD2	TRBJ2-3	TGTGCCAGCAGCCAAGATCGAGGGACTAGCAGAGCGGATACAGATACGCAGTATTTT	CASSQDRGTSRADTDTQYF
.	TRBV5-1	TRBD1	TRBJ1-1	TGCGCCAGCAGCTTTGGGACAGTGAACACTGAAGCTTTCTTT	CASSFGTVNTEAFF
.	TRBV7-3	TRBD2	TRBJ2-1	TGTGCCAGCAGCTTAATGAATAGAGGCGGGAGGGCCGTCAATGAGCAGTTCTTC	CASSLMNRGGRAVNEQFF
.	TRBV28	.	TRBJ1-1	TGTGCCAGCAGTTTTATTCTGAGGACGGGGGGCACTGAAGCTTTCTTT	CASSFILRTGGTEAFF
few	TRBV7-2	TRBD1	TRBJ1-5	TGTGCCAGCAGCGCAAGGACAGGGGTCAATCAGCCCCAGCATTTT	CASSARTGVNQPQHF
.	TRBV28	.	TRBJ2-7	TGTGCCAGCAGTTTCGGCCAGGGGGCGCGGGGGAAGTCCTACGAGCAGTACTTC	CASSFGQGARGKSYEQYF
.	TRBV2	.	TRBJ2-7	TGTGCCAGCAGTGAGCAGGCTATTTCAACCTACGAGCAGTACTTC	CASSEQAISTYEQYF
.	TRBV9	.	TRBJ2-7	TGTGCCAGCAGCGTAGGACAGGCACTTTCCTACGAGCAGTACTTC	CASSVGQALSYEQYF
few	TRBV5-6	TRBD1	TRBJ1-5	TGTGCCAGCAGCCCCGGGACAGGGAATCAGCCCCAGCATTTT	CASSPGTGNQPQHF
.	TRBV11-1	.	TRBJ2-7	TGTGCCAGCAGCTTAGCCTGGGGCCACGAGCAGTACTTC	CASSLAWGHEQYF
.	TRBV9	.	TRBJ2-2	TGTGCCAGCAGCCCCGAGGCCTCGTGGGAGCTGTTTTTT	CASSPEASWELFF
.	TRBV28	.	TRBJ1-5	TGTGCCAGCAGTTTATCTCTTAGCAATCAGCCCCAGCATTTT	CASSLSLSNQPQHF
.	TRBV6-4	TRBD1	TRBJ1-2	TGTGCCAGCAGCGAGGACAGGGGGTTTGGCTATGGCTACACCTTC	CASSEDRGFGYGYTF
.	TRBV7-2	.	TRBJ1-1	TGTGCCAGCAGTCAGAGGGGGACTGAAGCTTTCTTT	CASSQRGTEAFF
once	TRBV5-4	.	TRBJ1-2	TGTGCCAGCAGCTTGAGGGCCGGGGACTATGGCTACACCTTC	CASSLRAGDYGYTF
.	TRBV25-1	TRBD2	TRBJ2-7	TGTGCCAGCAGTGAATACTCTAGCGGGACCGAGCAGTACTTC	CASSEYSSGTEQYF
.	TRBV5-1	TRBD1	TRBJ2-5	TGCGCCAGCAGCCAGACCGGGACAGGGGAAGAGACCCAGTACTTC	CASSQTGTGEETQYF
.	TRBV19	.	TRBJ2-3	TGTGCCAGTAGTATCTCAGGTGATAATTCAGATACGCAGTATTTT	CASSISGDNSDTQYF
.	TRBV18	TRBD1	TRBJ1-2	TGTGCCAGCTCGCAAAAAGGACAGGGCTATGGCTACACCTTC	CASSQKGQGYGYTF
few	TRBV11-2	TRBD2	TRBJ2-1	TGTGCCAGCAGCATCGGACTAGCGGGTTACAATGAGCAGTTCTTC	CASSIGLAGYNEQFF
.	TRBV28	TRBD1	TRBJ1-5	TGTGCCAGCGACACCATAGGACAGGGAAGATTTCAGCCCCAGCATTTT	CASDTIGQGRFQPQHF
.	TRBV5-1	.	TRBJ2-1	TGCGCCAGCAGCTTGAGTGCGCGCGGAAGCTCCTACAATGAGCAGTTCTTC	CASSLSARGSSYNEQFF
.	TRBV19	TRBD2	TRBJ2-6	TGTGCCAGTAGGATAGCGGGTCCTGGGGCCAACGTCCTGACTTTC	CASRIAGPGANVLTF
.	TRBV7-9	.	TRBJ2-2	TGTGCCAGCAGCTTAGACCGAAAACTAGATGCATACACCGGGGAGCTGTTTTTT	CASSLDRKLDAYTGELFF
.	TRBV30	.	TRBJ2-7	TGTGCCGGGCGCTACAGGGTTTGGGAGCAGTACTTC	CAGRYRVWEQYF
.	TRBV19	.	TRBJ1-2	TGTGCCAGTTTTTCAGACAGGCCGGCGGGCTACACCTTC	CASFSDRPAGYTF
.	TRBV7-9	.	TRBJ1-2	TGTGCCAGCAGCTTTCAGGGGCAGAACTATGGCTACACCTTC	CASSFQGQNYGYTF
.	TRBV30	.	TRBJ1-5	TGTGCCTGGAGTCCTAACGGGGGGTTTCTTCAGCCCCAGCATTTT	CAWSPNGGFLQPQHF
.	TRBV7-2	TRBD2	TRBJ2-5	TGTGCCAGCAGCTTGTATAGGCTAGCGGGAACAGAGACCCAGTACTTC	CASSLYRLAGTETQYF
.	TRBV5-1	.	TRBJ2-5	TGCGCCAGCAGCCACGGGACTCGACAAGAGACCCAGTACTTC	CASSHGTRQETQYF
.	TRBV28	TRBD1	TRBJ2-1	TGTGCCACCCGACAGGGGGCGTTTTACAATGAGCAGTTCTTC	CATRQGAFYNEQFF
.	TRBV14	.	TRBJ2-3	TGTGCCAGCAGCCAAGTCGTAGCGGACTACACAGATACGCAGTATTTT	CASSQVVADYTDTQYF
few	TRBV27	.	TRBJ2-3	TGTGCCAGCAGTTTAACGGCCCAATTTTTAGTTCGGGACACAGATACGCAGTATTTT	CASSLTAQFLVRDTDTQYF
.	TRBV9	.	TRBJ1-1	TGTGCCAGCAGCCCCACCGGGACATACACTGAAGCTTTCTTT	CASSPTGTYTEAFF
.	TRBV6-6	.	TRBJ2-1	TGTGCCACCTGGGGCGATGAGCAGTTCTTC	CATWGDEQFF
.	TRBV6-5	.	TRBJ2-7	TGTGCCAGCAGCAATGGGGGGAATAGGTACGAGCAGTACTTC	CASSNGGNRYEQYF
.	TRBV7-9	TRBD2	TRBJ2-1	TGTGCCAGCAGCTTAGTAACGGGAGGGCGCAATGAGCAGTTCTTC	CASSLVTGGRNEQFF